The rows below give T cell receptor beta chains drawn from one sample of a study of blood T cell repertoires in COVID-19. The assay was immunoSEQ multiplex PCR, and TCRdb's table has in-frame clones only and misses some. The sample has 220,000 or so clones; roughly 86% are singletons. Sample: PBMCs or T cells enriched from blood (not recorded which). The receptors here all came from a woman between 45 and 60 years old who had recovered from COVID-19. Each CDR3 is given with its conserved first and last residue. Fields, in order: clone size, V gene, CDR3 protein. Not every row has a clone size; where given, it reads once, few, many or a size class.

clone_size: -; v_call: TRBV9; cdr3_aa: CASSTTPGTYEQYF
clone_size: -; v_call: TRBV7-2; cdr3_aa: CASSLSWTDLSSYNSPLHF
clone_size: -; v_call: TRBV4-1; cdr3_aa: CASSYSFEKLFF
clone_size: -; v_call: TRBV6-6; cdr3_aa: CASSYSDRGGGYTF
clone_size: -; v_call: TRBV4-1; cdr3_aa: CASRQQGLMSEKLFF
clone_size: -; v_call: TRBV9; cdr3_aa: CASSVAEGIAGSSYNEQFF
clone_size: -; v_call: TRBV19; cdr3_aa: CASRAGVFSGANVLTF
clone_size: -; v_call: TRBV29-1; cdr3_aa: CSVEDSRTGVYNEQFF
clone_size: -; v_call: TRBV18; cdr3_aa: CASSPVTQKDYGYTF
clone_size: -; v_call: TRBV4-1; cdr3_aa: CASLGQDTEAFF
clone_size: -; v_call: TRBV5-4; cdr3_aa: CASSLATGSYGYTF
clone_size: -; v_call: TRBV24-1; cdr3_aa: CATSDPGSSYNEQFF
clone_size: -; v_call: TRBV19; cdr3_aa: CASRTVQISNQPQHF
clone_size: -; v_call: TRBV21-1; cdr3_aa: CASRRSNEKLFF
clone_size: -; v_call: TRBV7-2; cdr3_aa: CASSRDPTAGGNTIYF
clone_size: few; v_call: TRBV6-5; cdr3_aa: CASSQQETQYF
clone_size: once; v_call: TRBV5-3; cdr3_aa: CARRTRTGRNGEKLFF
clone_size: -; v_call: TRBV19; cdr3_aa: CASSQGTRPQHF
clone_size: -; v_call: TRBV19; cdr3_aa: CASTTTSGSYEQYF
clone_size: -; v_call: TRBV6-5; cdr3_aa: CASSSRDRGRTEAFF
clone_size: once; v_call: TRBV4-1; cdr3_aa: CASSQAWTSGTDTQYF
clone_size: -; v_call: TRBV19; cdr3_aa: CASSIRDWEAEQYF